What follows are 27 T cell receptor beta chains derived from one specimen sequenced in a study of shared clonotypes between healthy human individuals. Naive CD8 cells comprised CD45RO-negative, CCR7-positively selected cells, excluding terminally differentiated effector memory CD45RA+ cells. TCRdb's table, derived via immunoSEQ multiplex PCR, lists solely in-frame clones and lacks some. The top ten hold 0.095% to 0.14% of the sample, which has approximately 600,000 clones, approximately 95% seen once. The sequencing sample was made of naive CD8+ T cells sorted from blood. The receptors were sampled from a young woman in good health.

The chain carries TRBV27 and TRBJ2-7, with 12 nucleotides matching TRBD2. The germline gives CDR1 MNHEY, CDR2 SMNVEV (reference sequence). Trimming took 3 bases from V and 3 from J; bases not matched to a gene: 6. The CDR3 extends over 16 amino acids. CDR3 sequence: CASSLASGRANYEQYF. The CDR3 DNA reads TGTGCCAGCAGTTTGGCTAGCGGGAGGGCCAACTACGAGCAGTACTTC.

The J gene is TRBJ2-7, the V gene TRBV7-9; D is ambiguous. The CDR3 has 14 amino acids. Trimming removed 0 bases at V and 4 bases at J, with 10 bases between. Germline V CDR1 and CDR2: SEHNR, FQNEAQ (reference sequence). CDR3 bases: TGTGCCAGCAGCTTAGCGCTATCGATTTACGAGCAGTACTTC. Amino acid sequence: CASSLALSIYEQYF.

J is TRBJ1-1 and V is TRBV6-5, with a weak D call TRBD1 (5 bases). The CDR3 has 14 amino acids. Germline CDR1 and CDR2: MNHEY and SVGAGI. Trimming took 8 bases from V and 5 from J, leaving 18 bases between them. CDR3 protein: CASRHQGGVTEAFF. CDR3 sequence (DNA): TGTGCCAGCCGTCATCAGGGCGGGGTAACTGAAGCTTTCTTT.

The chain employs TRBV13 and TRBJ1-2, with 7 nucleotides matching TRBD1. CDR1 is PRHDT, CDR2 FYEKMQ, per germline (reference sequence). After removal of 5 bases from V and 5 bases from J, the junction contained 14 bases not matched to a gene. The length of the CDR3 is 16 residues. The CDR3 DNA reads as TGTGCCAGCAGCCGCGGCGCCCAGGGGGTCAGATATGGCTACACCTTC. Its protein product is CASSRGAQGVRYGYTF.

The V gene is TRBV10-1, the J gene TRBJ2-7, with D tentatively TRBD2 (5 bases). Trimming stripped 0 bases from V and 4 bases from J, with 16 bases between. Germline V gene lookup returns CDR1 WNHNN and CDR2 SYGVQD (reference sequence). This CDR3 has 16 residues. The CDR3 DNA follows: TGCGCCAGCAGTGAGTCGATAGCCGGAGGAGATTACGAGCAGTACTTC. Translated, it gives CASSESIAGGDYEQYF.

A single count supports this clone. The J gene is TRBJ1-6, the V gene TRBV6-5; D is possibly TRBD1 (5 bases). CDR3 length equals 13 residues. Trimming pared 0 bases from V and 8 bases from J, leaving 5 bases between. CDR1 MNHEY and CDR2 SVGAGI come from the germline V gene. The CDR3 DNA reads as TGTGCCAGCAGTTACTCGGGGGATTCACCCCTCCACTTT. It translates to CASSYSGDSPLHF.

The chain's CDR3 is CASSLAARGSRADTQYF. DNA for the CDR3: TGTGCCAGCTCCCTTGCCGCGCGCGGGAGTCGGGCAGATACGCAGTATTTT. The chain employs TRBV27 and TRBJ2-3; 7 bases agree with TRBD2. The CDR3 is 17 amino acids. Unmatched junction bases numbered 18, after V lost 8 bases and J lost 4 bases. Germline values: CDR1 MNHEY, CDR2 SMNVEV (reference sequence).

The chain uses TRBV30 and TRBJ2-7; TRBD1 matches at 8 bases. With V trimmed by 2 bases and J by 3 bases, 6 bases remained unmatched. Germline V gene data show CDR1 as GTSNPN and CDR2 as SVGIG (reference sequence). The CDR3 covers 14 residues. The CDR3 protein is CAWSPGTGYYEQYF. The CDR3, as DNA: TGTGCCTGGAGTCCCGGGACAGGCTACTACGAGCAGTACTTC. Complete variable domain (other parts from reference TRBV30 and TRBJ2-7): SQTIHQWPATLVQPVGSPLSLECTVEGTSNPNLYWYRQAAGRGLQLLFYSVGIGQISSEVPQNLSASRPQDRQFILSSKKLLLSDSGFYLCAWSPGTGYYEQYFGPGTRLTVT.

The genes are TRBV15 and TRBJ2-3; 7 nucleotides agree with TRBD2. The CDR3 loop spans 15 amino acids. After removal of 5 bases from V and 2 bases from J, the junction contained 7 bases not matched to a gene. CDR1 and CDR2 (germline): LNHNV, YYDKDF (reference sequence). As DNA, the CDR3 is TGTGCCACCAGCCCCGGGACTACCAACACAGATACGCAGTATTTT. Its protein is CATSPGTTNTDTQYF.

CDR3 coding DNA: TGTGCCAGCGCGACAAGGGCGGACACCGGGGAGCTGTTTTTT. It yields the protein CASATRADTGELFF. The chain links TRBV6-1 to TRBJ2-2; no firm D call. The CDR3 runs to 14 residues. The germline CDR1 and CDR2 sequences are MNHNS and SASEGT. V lost 8 bases and J 3 bases, leaving 13 bases between the germline ends.

The CDR3 bases are TGTGCCAGCAGCTTACCGGCGCGTGGGGGGGAAGCTTTCTTT. It translates to CASSLPARGGEAFF. The V and J genes are TRBV7-9 and TRBJ1-1, with D perhaps TRBD1 (5 bases). Germline lookup yields CDR1 SEHNR and CDR2 FQNEAQ (reference sequence). CDR3 length: 14 amino acids. V was trimmed by 2 bases and J by 8 bases, leaving 15 bases between them.

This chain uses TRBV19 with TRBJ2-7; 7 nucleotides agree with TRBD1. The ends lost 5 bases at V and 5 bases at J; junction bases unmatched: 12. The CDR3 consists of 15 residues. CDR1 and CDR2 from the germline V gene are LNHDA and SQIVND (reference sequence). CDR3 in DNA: TGTGCCAGTAGTGACCCTCCAGGGGGTCGCAACGAGCAGTACTTC. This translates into CASSDPPGGRNEQYF. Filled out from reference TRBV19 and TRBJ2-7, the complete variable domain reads DGGITQSPKYLFRKEGQNVTLSCEQNLNHDAMYWYRQDPGQGLRLIYYSQIVNDFQKGDIAEGYSVSREKKESFPLTVTSAQKNPTAFYLCASSDPPGGRNEQYFGPGTRLTVT.

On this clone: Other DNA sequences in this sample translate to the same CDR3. The CDR3 protein is CASTGGADTQYF. CDR3 nucleotides: TGTGCCAGCACAGGGGGCGCAGATACGCAGTATTTT. The chain combines TRBV27 with TRBJ2-3, with 8 bases matching TRBD1. The germline CDR1 and CDR2 sequences are MNHEY and SMNVEV (reference sequence). J was trimmed by 4 bases and V by 7 bases; bases with no gene match: 1. The CDR3 extends over 12 amino acids.

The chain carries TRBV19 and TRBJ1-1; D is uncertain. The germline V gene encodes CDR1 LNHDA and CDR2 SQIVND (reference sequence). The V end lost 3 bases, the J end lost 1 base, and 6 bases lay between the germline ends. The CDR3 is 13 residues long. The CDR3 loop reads CASSMLGNTEAFF. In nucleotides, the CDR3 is TGTGCCAGTAGTATGTTGGGGAACACTGAAGCTTTCTTT.

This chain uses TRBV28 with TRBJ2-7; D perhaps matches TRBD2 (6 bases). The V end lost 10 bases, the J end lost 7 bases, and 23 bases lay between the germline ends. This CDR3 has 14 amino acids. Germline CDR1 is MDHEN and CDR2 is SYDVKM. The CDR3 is CAITSGRDRGEQYF. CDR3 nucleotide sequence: TGTGCCATTACTTCCGGGCGGGACCGGGGAGAGCAGTACTTC.

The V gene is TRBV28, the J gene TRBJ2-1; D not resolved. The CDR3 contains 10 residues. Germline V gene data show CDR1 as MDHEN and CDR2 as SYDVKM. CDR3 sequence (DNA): TGTGCTACAGCTTGGAATGAGCAGTTCTTC. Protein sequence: CATAWNEQFF.

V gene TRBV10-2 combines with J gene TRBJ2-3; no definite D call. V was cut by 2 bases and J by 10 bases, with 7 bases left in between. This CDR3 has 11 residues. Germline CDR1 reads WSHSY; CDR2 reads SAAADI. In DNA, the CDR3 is TGCGCCAGCAGTGAGAACCGTCCGCAGTATTTT. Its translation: CASSENRPQYF.

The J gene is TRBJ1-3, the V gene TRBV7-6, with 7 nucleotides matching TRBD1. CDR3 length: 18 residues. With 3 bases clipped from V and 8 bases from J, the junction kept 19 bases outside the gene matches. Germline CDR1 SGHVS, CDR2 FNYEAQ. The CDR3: CASSLRKLGTAVKDTIYF. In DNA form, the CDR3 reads TGTGCCAGCAGCTTGCGCAAATTAGGGACAGCTGTGAAGGACACCATATATTTT.

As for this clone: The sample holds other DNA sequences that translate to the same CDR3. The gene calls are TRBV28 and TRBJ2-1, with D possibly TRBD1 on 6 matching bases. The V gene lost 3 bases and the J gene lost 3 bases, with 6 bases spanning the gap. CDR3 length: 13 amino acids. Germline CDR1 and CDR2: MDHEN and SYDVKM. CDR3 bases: TGTGCCAGCAGTTTGACAGGCTACAATGAGCAGTTCTTC. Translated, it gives CASSLTGYNEQFF.

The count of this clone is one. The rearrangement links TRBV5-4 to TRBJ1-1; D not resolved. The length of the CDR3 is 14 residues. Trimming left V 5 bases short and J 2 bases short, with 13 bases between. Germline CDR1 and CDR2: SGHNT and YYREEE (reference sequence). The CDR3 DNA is TGTGCCAGCAGGTTAAACCCCGGCAACACTGAAGCTTTCTTT. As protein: CASRLNPGNTEAFF.

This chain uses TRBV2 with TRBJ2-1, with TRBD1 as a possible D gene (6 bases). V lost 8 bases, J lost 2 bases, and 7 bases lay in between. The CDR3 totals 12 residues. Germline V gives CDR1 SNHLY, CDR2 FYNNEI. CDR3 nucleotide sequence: TGTGCCAGCGGGGGCGCCTACAATGAGCAGTTCTTC. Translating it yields CASGGAYNEQFF.

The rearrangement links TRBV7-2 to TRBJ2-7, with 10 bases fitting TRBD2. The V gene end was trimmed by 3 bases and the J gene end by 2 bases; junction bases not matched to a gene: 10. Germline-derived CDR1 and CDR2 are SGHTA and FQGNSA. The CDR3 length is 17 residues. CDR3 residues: CASSFGSGTSATYEQYF. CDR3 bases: TGTGCCAGCAGCTTCGGCTCCGGGACTAGCGCGACCTACGAGCAGTACTTC.

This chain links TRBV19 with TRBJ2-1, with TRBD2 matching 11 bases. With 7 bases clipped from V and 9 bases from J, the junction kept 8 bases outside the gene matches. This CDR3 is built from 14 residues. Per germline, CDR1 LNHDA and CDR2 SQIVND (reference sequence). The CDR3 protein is CASTTSGSFGEQFF. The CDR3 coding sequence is TGTGCCAGTACCACTAGCGGGAGTTTTGGTGAGCAGTTCTTC.

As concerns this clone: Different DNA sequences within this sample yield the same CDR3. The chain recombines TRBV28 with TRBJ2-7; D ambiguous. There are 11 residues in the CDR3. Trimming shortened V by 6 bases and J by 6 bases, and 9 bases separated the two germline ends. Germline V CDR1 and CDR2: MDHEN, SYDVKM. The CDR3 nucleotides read TGTGCCAGCAGCTCCCCTAGCGAGCAGTACTTC. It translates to CASSSPSEQYF.

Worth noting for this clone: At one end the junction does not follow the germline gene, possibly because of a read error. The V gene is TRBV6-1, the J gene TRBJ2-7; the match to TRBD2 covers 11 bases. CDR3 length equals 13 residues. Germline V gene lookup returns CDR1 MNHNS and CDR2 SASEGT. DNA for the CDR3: TGTGCCATCAGTAGCGGGAGGGGCTACGAGCAGTACTTC. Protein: CAISSGRGYEQYF.

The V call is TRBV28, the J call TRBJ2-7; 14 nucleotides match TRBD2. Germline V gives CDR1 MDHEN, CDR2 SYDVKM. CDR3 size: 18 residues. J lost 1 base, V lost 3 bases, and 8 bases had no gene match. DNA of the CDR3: TGTGCCAGCAGTTTGCCGACTAGCGGGAGGGGGGCGTCCTACGAGCAGTACTTC. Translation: CASSLPTSGRGASYEQYF.

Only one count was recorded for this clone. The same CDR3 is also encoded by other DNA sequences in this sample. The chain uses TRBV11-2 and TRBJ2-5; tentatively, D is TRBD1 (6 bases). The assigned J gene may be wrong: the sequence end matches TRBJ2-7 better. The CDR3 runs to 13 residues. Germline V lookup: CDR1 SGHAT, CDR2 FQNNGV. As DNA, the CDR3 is TGTGCCAGCAGCTTAGTTACAGGGTACGAGCAGTACTTC. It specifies CASSLVTGYEQYF.